Given below is one T cell receptor beta chain in context. This record belongs to a study of blood T cell repertoires in COVID-19. Sequenced by immunoSEQ multiplex PCR; TCRdb stores in-frame clones only, minus some. The data contain tens of thousands of clones, under 85% of them singletons. The CDR3 contains 15 residues. V lost 4 bases, J lost 8 bases, and 9 bases stayed unmatched. From germline, CDR1 is SGHRS and CDR2 YFSETQ. This chain connects TRBV5-1 to TRBJ1-4, with 9 nucleotides matching TRBD1. Source material: peripheral blood. The source is an elderly woman with acute or convalescent COVID-19. CDR3 in amino acids: CASSAGTGSEEKLFF. The CDR3 nucleotides are TGCGCCAGCAGCGCCGGGACAGGGTCGGAAGAAAAACTGTTTTTT.